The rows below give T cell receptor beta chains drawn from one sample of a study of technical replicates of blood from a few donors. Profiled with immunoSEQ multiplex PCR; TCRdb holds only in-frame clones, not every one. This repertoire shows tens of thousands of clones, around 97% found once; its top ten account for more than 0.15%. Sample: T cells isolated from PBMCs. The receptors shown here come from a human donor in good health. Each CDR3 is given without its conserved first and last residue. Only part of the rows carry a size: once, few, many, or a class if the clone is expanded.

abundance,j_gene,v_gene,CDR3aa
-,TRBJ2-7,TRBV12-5,ASGLVPEGYEQY
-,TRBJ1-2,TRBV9,ASSAPTEGYT
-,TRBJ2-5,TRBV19,ASSTKQRTGETQY
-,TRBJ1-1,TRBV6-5,ASRHTTAQGTEAF
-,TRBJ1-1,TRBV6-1,ASTRRDSPF
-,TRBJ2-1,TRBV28,ASSKGLAGSNEQF
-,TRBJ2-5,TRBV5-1,ASSTRGSGQETQY
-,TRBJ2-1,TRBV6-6,ASRLGQGAVNEQF
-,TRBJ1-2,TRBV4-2,ASSQAGEGGRKGYT
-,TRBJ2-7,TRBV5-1,ASSLVGGLYEQY
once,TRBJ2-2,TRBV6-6,ASTTGTSGELF
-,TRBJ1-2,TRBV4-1,ASSQAGLVYGYT
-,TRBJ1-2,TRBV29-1,SVDWQGYGYT
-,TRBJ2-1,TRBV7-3,ASSLVGNEQF
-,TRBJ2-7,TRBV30,AWLGHQGEQY
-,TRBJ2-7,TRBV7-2,ASNSQDAVGSY
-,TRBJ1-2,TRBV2,ASSEYRLYT
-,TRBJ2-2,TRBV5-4,ASSLFEREVTGELF
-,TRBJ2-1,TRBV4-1,ASSRFSGDSYNEQF
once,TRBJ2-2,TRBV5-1,ASSSKPGVRSGTGELF
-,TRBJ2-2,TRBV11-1,ASSPGLADKNTGELF
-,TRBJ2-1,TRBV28,ASGTGGYNEQF
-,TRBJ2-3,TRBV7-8,ASSLVSASHRGTDTQY
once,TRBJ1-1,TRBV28,ASRLTAAEAF
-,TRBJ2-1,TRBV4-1,ASSQGLAGYNEQF
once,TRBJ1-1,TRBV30,AWSPRTGIYTEAF
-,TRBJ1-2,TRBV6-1,ASSEGVNYGYT
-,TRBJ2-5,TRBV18,ASSPPLGAGEETQY
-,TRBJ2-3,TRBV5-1,ASSMGLTDTQY
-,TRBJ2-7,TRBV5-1,ASSLGLSSSYEQY
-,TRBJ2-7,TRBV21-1,ASSIRQVSYEQY
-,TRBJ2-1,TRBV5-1,ASSRVLAGTYNEQF
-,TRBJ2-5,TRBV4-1,ASSQGGTYQETQY
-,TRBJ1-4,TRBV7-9,ASTWDRGAPNEKLF
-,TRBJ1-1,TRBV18,ASSLDRDDTEAF
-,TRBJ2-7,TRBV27,ASSSPLNYEQY
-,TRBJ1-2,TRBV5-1,ASSLQQGRNYGYT
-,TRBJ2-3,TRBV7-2,ASSPVSGGADTQY
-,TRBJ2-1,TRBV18,ASSPGQGLGNEQF
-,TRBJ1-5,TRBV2,ASRGYSNQPQH
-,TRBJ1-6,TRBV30,ACRQWTPNSPLH
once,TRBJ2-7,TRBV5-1,ASSGGGGNSYEQY
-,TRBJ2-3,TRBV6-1,ASRLSAGNTDTQY
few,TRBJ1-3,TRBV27,ASSFSHVSGNTIY
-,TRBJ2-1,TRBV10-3,AISARGATYNEQF
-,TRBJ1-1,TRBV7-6,ASSLTQDRMNTEAF
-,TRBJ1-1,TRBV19,ASRADRGARTEAF
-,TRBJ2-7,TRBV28,ASSGTGTYEQY
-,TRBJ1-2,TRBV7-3,ASSLNRGFSNYGYT
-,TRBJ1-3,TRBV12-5,ASGVTGASSGNTIY
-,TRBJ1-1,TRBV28,ASSFLSQAINTEAF